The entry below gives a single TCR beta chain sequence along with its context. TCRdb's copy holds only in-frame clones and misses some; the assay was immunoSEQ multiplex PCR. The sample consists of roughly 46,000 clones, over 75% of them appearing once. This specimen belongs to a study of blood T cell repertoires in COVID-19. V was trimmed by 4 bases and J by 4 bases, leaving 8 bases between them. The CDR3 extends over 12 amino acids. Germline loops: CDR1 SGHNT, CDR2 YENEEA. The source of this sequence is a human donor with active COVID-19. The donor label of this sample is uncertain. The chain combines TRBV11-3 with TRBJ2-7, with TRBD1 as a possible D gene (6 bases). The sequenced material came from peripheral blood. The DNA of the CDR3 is TGTGCCAGCAGCTCAGGGGCGTACGAGCAGTACTTC. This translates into CASSSGAYEQYF.